This T cell receptor beta chain originates from a study of graft-versus-host responses after intestinal transplantation. Overall study context: The transplants performed in recipients were multivisceral, liver-intestinal, or isolated intestinal. General study points: Present in recipient marrow, GvH clones included some that appeared first in ileum or blood. Early post-transplant falls in HvG clones accompanied the peak levels of circulating GvH clones.

Sequencing was performed with immunoSEQ multiplex PCR; in TCRdb, only in-frame clones are kept and a portion is missing. The sample holds approximately 89,000 clones, roughly 90% seen once. Comments on this clone: Its antigen is not known. Other DNA sequences from this sample encode an identical CDR3 as well.

V lost 2 bases and J lost 0, with 7 bases in between. The CDR3 is 14 amino acids. The germline V gene encodes CDR1 MNHEY and CDR2 SVGAGI. This TCR derives from a human donor who received an intestinal transplant. The specimen comprised unstimulated CD4+ T cells sorted from spleen or lymph node cells, sampled before intestinal transplant. The chain combines TRBV6-5 with TRBJ1-1; D may be TRBD1 (6 bases). This CDR3 reads CASSYGQLNTEAFF. Here the CDR3 DNA reads TGTGCCAGCAGTTACGGACAGTTGAACACTGAAGCTTTCTTT.